A single sample is the source of the 25 T cell receptor beta chains below, sequenced in a study. MiXCR, run by TCRdb on the RT-PCR reads, gives a single entry per CDR3 protein. Altogether about 680,000 distinct CDR3 sequences are present, 12% to 15% being singletons, with the ten largest covering roughly 3.9%. Sequenced sample: memory CD4+ T cells from blood. Receptors were obtained from a female donor in good health, serving as a healthy control.

The chain couples TRBV29-1 to TRBJ2-7; 8 bases line up with TRBD1. The CDR3 is 14 residues long. Germline assignment: CDR1 SQVTM and CDR2 ANQGSEA. The J segment lost 4 bases and the V segment lost 7 bases, leaving 12 bases of the junction unmatched. The CDR3 DNA sequence: TGCAGCGCCACCCCCGGACAGGGACTTTACGAGCAGTACTTC. As protein: CSATPGQGLYEQYF.

This clonotype was detected only once. This rearrangement joins TRBV7-2 to TRBJ2-3; tentatively, D is TRBD1 (5 bases). CDR3 length: 15 residues. Trimming left V 3 bases short and J 6 bases short, with 16 bases between. CDR1 and CDR2 (germline): SGHTA, FQGNSA. As DNA, the CDR3 is TGTGCCAGCAGCTTGGTCACAAGGGGCTGGGATACGCAGTATTTT. It codes for CASSLVTRGWDTQYF.

The chain joins TRBV28 to TRBJ1-1; 9 bases align to TRBD1. CDR1 and CDR2 (germline): MDHEN, SYDVKM. V was clipped by 7 bases and J by 10 bases; unmatched bases: 7. This CDR3 has 12 residues. CDR3 nucleotide sequence: TGTGCCAGCACCCTGGGACAGGGCGTAGCTTTCTTT. Its translation is CASTLGQGVAFF.

The rearrangement uses TRBV5-5 and TRBJ1-1, with D perhaps matching TRBD1 (5 bases). The CDR3 sequence is 13 residues long. The V and J ends lost 4 bases and 7 bases respectively, with 14 bases between them. Germline V gene lookup returns CDR1 SGHKS and CDR2 YYEKEE (reference sequence). CDR3 residues: CASSPSTALEAFF. Here the CDR3 DNA reads TGTGCCAGCAGCCCCTCGACAGCCCTTGAAGCTTTCTTT.

The rearrangement uses TRBV29-1 and TRBJ1-1, with a weak D call TRBD1 (5 bases). CDR3 size: 14 residues. Per germline, CDR1 SQVTM and CDR2 ANQGSEA. Trimming stripped 4 bases from V and 0 bases from J, with 12 bases between. CDR3 in amino acids: CSVGDGALNTEAFF. The CDR3 DNA is TGCAGCGTTGGGGACGGAGCATTGAACACTGAAGCTTTCTTT.

This clonotype was observed a handful of times. The chain uses TRBV7-7 and TRBJ2-2, with TRBD2 matching over 8 bases. V trimming: 4 bases; J trimming: 6 bases; junction bases outside the gene matches: 7. CDR3 length: 15 amino acids. CDR1 and CDR2 (germline): SSHAT, FNYEAQ (reference sequence). The CDR3 reads CASSSRTSISGELFF. In DNA form, the CDR3 reads TGTGCCAGCAGCTCCCGGACTAGCATTTCCGGGGAGCTGTTTTTT.

With respect to this clonotype: A junction boundary mismatches the germline segment, possibly from a read error. The chain uses TRBV7-7 and TRBJ2-1; a weak D match, TRBD1 (5 bases). Germline assignment: CDR1 SSHAT and CDR2 FNYEAQ (reference sequence). This CDR3 is 9 amino acids long. The CDR3 is CASRDEQFF. Written as DNA, the CDR3 is TGTGCTAGCAGGGATGAGCAGTTCTTC.

This clonotype was seen a few times. The chain combines TRBV7-9 with TRBJ1-1, with 10 bases lining up with TRBD1. V dropped 5 bases and J dropped 10; count of bases not matched to a gene: 7. CDR3 size: 13 residues. The germline CDR1 and CDR2 sequences are SEHNR and FQNEAQ (reference sequence). The CDR3 nucleotides are TGTGCCAGCAGCGGCTACCGGGACAGGGGAGCTTTCTTT. Translation gives CASSGYRDRGAFF.

This chain joins TRBV20-1 and TRBJ2-3; TRBD2 aligns across 10 bases. The germline gives CDR1 DFQATT, CDR2 SNEGSKA (reference sequence). This CDR3 contains 14 residues. J gave up 4 bases and V 4 bases, and 5 bases lay outside the gene matches. The CDR3 reads CSATLAGAPDTQYF. In nucleotides, the CDR3 is TGCAGTGCTACTCTAGCGGGAGCCCCAGATACGCAGTATTTT.

This rearrangement joins TRBV20-1 to TRBJ1-5; the match to TRBD1 covers 7 bases. CDR3 length: 14 amino acids. The V gene's germline CDR1 is DFQATT and CDR2 SNEGSKA (reference sequence). V gave up 4 bases and J gave up 5 bases; unmatched junction bases: 8. This CDR3 is CSATDGTDYQPQHF. The CDR3 nucleotides read TGCAGTGCTACCGATGGGACAGATTATCAGCCCCAGCATTTT.

This clonotype was observed many times. V is TRBV29-1 and J is TRBJ1-1; D is uncertain. Trimming left V 7 bases short and J 8 bases short, with 5 bases between. The CDR3 extends over 8 amino acids. Per the germline V gene, CDR1 is SQVTM and CDR2 is ANQGSEA. The CDR3 DNA follows: TGCAGCGCCTCCGAAGCTTTCTTT. Translating it yields CSASEAFF.

J is TRBJ1-3 and V is TRBV12-3 or TRBV12-4; D might be TRBD1 (5 bases). This CDR3 is built from 16 residues. With 4 bases removed from V and 0 bases from J, the gap between germline ends came to 13 bases. The CDR3 protein is CASSSTAFSSGNTIYF. The CDR3 coding sequence is TGTGCCAGCAGTTCGACAGCTTTCAGCTCTGGAAACACCATATATTTT.

This chain links TRBV10-3 with TRBJ1-2; D perhaps matches TRBD1 (5 bases). This CDR3 has 14 amino acids. Germline assignment: CDR1 ENHRY and CDR2 SYGVKD. Trimming removed 2 bases at V and 7 bases at J, with 14 bases between. CDR3 region: CAISELRGTSGYTF. The CDR3 nucleotides are TGTGCCATCAGTGAGCTGCGCGGGACGAGTGGCTACACCTTC.

This clonotype was detected ten times or more. DNA for the CDR3: TGCAGCGTTGAGACGACAGGTACTTCTGGAAACACCATATATTTT. This codes for CSVETTGTSGNTIYF. This chain uses TRBV29-1 with TRBJ1-3; D may be TRBD1 (6 bases). Germline CDR1 is SQVTM and CDR2 is ANQGSEA. CDR3 size: 15 residues. V was clipped by 3 bases and J by 1 base, with 13 bases between them.

The chain has TRBV24-1 and TRBJ1-5, with D tentatively TRBD1 (6 bases). CDR1 is KGHDR, CDR2 SFDVKD, per germline. The CDR3 has 13 amino acids. V was pared by 6 bases and J by 4 bases, with 9 bases between. CDR3 nucleotide sequence: TGTGCCACCAGTTGGGGGGCTAATCAGCCCCAGCATTTT. This translates into CATSWGANQPQHF.

The table lists this clonotype with many counts. The chain is built from TRBV5-1 and TRBJ2-1; 9 nucleotides match TRBD2. V gave up 1 base and J gave up 6 bases; unmatched junction bases: 5. The CDR3 covers 15 residues. Per germline, CDR1 SGHRS and CDR2 YFSETQ. CDR3 nucleotide sequence: TGCGCCAGCAGCTTGTCGCTAGCGGGGACCAATGAGCAGTTCTTC. Its protein product is CASSLSLAGTNEQFF. The full variable domain, its missing parts supplied by reference TRBV5-1 and TRBJ2-1, is KAGVTQTPRYLIKTRGQQVTLSCSPISGHRSVSWYQQTPGQGLQFLFEYFSETQRNKGNFPGRFSGRQFSNSRSEMNVSTLELGDSALYLCASSLSLAGTNEQFFGPGTRLTVL.

This clonotype was recorded a few times. This chain uses TRBV7-9 with TRBJ2-3, with 7 bases that match TRBD2. After removal of 6 bases from V and 1 base from J, the junction contained 10 bases not matched to a gene. There are 16 residues in the CDR3. Germline CDR1 is SEHNR and CDR2 is FQNEAQ (reference sequence). CDR3 amino acids: CASRSNWGGRTDTQYF. Written as DNA, the CDR3 is TGTGCCAGCAGAAGCAACTGGGGGGGACGCACAGATACGCAGTATTTT.

This clonotype has just a few counts. The chain combines TRBV4-3 with TRBJ1-4; 8 positions match TRBD1. The CDR3 totals 15 residues. CDR1 is LGHNA, CDR2 YSLEER, per germline. The V and J ends lost 2 bases and 7 bases, in that order; junction bases with no gene match: 6. The CDR3 here is CASSQHRGISEKLFF. CDR3 sequence (DNA): TGCGCCAGCAGCCAACACAGGGGGATAAGTGAAAAACTGTTTTTT.

This clonotype occurred a few times. V gene TRBV3-1 combines with J gene TRBJ2-7, with 8 bases identical to TRBD2. The V gene end was trimmed by 2 bases and the J gene end by 6 bases; junction bases not matched to a gene: 15. Germline CDR1 and CDR2: LGHDT and YNNKEL (reference sequence). The CDR3 runs 17 residues. The CDR3 nucleotides read TGTGCCAGCAGCCAAATTGCGGGAACTAGCGGAGGGGGCGAGCAGTACTTC. Amino acids: CASSQIAGTSGGGEQYF.

The J gene is TRBJ2-3, the V gene TRBV20-1; D is unresolved. This CDR3 comprises 14 residues. Germline values: CDR1 DFQATT, CDR2 SNEGSKA (reference sequence). Trimming took off 0 bases at V and 2 bases at J, with 9 bases between the two ends. CDR3 loop: CSARENKATDTQYF. CDR3 in DNA: TGCAGTGCTAGAGAAAACAAAGCCACAGATACGCAGTATTTT.

This clonotype was seen more than once but under ten times. The gene calls are TRBV24-1 and TRBJ2-1; 7 nucleotides line up with TRBD2. CDR3 length: 16 amino acids. Per germline, CDR1 KGHDR and CDR2 SFDVKD. The V gene end was trimmed by 2 bases and the J gene end by 1 base; junction bases not matched to a gene: 4. CDR3 DNA sequence: TGTGCCACCAGTGATTCACTAGCGCAATCCTACAATGAGCAGTTCTTC. It specifies CATSDSLAQSYNEQFF.

This chain joins TRBV27 and TRBJ1-1; TRBD1 aligns across 10 bases. J lost 5 bases, V lost 3 bases, and 3 bases had no gene match. The CDR3 covers 14 residues. CDR1 is MNHEY and CDR2 is SMNVEV in the germline V gene (reference sequence). The CDR3 loop reads CASSFTGQGTEAFF. The CDR3 DNA is TGTGCCAGCAGTTTTACGGGACAGGGGACTGAAGCTTTCTTT.

V is TRBV7-8 and J is TRBJ2-7; D possibly matches TRBD1 or TRBD2 (7 bases each). CDR3 length equals 14 residues. The V and J ends lost 1 base and 6 bases respectively, with 13 bases between them. Germline V CDR1 and CDR2: SGHVS, FQNEAQ. The CDR3 sequence: CASSLVVRGGEQYF. The DNA for the CDR3 is TGTGCCAGCAGCTTAGTTGTCAGGGGGGGCGAGCAGTACTTC.

This clonotype was counted between two and nine times. The chain links TRBV3-2 to TRBJ1-1. TRBV3-2 is listed as a pseudogene. The CDR3 contains 14 residues. The CDR3 DNA is TGTGCCAGCAGCCAAGATGGAATGAACACTGAAGCTTTCTTT. This sequence encodes CASSQDGMNTEAFF.

The genes are TRBV5-1 and TRBJ1-2; D gene unclear. Germline CDR1 SGHRS, CDR2 YFSETQ. V gave up 2 bases and J gave up 6 bases, with 8 bases separating them. The CDR3 is made up of 12 amino acids. This CDR3 reads CASSFGQNGYTF. The CDR3 DNA is TGCGCCAGCAGCTTTGGTCAGAATGGCTACACCTTC.